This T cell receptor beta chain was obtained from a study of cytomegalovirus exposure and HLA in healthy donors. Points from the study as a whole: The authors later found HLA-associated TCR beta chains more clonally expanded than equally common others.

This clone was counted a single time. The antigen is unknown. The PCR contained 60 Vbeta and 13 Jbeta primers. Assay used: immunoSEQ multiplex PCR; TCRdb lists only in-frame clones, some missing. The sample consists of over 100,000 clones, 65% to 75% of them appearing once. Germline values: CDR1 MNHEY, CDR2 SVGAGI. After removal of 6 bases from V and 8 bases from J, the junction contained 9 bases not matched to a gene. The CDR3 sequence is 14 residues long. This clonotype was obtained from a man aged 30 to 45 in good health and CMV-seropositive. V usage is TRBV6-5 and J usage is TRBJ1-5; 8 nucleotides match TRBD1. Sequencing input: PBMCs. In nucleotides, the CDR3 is TGTGCCAGCAGACTGACAGGGGCCTTCGAGCCCCAGCATTTT. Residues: CASRLTGAFEPQHF.